The present TCR beta chain was sequenced within a study of T cell changes during pregnancy in multiple sclerosis. Some clones are missing from TCRdb's copy, which holds only in-frame ones; the method was immunoSEQ multiplex PCR. Among around 20,000 clones, 85% to 90% were seen once, and the ten largest hold around 8.7%. This sequence was found in a female donor with multiple sclerosis, enrolled in a pregnancy study. The sequenced sample was CD8+ T cells from peripheral blood mononuclear cells, obtained after pregnancy.

The CDR3 protein is CASRQGSYNEQFF. The DNA for the CDR3 is TGTGCCAGCAGACAGGGCTCCTACAATGAGCAGTTCTTC. The chain carries TRBV6-1 and TRBJ2-1; maybe TRBD1 (6 bases). With 6 bases removed from V and 0 bases from J, the gap between germline ends came to 6 bases. The germline gives CDR1 MNHNS, CDR2 SASEGT. This CDR3 has 13 residues.